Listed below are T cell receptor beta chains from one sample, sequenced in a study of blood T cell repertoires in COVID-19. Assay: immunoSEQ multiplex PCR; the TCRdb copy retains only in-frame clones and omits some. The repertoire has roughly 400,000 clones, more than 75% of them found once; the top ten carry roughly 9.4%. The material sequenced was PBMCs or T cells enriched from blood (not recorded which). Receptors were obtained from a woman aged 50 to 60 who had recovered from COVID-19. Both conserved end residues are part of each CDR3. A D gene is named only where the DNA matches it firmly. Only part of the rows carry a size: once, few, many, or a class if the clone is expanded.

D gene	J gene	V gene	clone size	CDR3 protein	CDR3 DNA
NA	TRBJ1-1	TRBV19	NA	CASSIGAPPRSEAFF	TGTGCCAGTAGTATAGGGGCCCCCCCGCGTTCTGAAGCTTTCTTT
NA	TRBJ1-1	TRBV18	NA	CASSPLNSHTEAFF	TGTGCCAGCTCACCCCTGAACAGCCACACTGAAGCTTTCTTT
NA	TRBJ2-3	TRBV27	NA	CASSFVASRTDTQYF	TGTGCCAGCAGTTTTGTTGCGAGCCGCACAGATACGCAGTATTTT
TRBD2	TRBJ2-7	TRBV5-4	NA	CASSANGLAGYEQYF	TGTGCCAGCAGCGCAAATGGACTAGCGGGCTACGAGCAGTACTTC
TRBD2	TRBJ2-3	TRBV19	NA	CASSIGLAGGFRTDTQYF	TGTGCCAGTAGTATCGGACTAGCGGGGGGATTCCGCACAGATACGCAGTATTTT
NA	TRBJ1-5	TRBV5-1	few	CASSLYFDQPQHF	TGCGCCAGCAGCTTGTATTTTGATCAGCCCCAGCATTTT
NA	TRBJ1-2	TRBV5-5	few	CASSYRAGYTF	TGTGCCAGCAGTTACAGGGCTGGCTACACCTTC
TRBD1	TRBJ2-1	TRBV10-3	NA	CATGTGMGRGNEQFF	TGTGCCACCGGGACAGGGATGGGGAGAGGCAATGAGCAGTTCTTC
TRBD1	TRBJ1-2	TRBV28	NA	CASRPGQVYGYTF	TGTGCCAGCAGGCCGGGACAGGTCTATGGCTACACCTTC
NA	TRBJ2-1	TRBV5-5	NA	CATKQWSSYNEQFF	TGTGCCACAAAGCAGTGGAGCTCCTACAATGAGCAGTTCTTC
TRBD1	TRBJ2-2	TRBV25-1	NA	CASSAQGFGELFF	TGTGCCAGCAGTGCACAGGGGTTCGGGGAGCTGTTTTTT
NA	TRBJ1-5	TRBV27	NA	CASSFWGGNQPQHF	TGTGCCAGCAGTTTCTGGGGCGGCAATCAGCCCCAGCATTTT
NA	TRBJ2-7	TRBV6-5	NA	CASRMGDSSSYEQYF	TGTGCCAGCAGAATGGGAGACTCAAGCTCCTACGAGCAGTACTTC
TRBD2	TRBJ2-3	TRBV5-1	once	CASSLELAGATDTQYF	TGCGCCAGCAGCTTGGAACTAGCGGGGGCCACAGATACGCAGTATTTT
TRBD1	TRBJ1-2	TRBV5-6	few	CASSSRTGAYGYTF	TGTGCCAGCAGCTCCAGGACAGGGGCCTATGGCTACACCTTC
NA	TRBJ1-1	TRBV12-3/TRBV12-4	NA	CASSFPGNTEAFF	TGTGCCAGCAGTTTCCCAGGGAACACTGAAGCTTTCTTT
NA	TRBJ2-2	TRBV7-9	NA	CASSLGQGYTGELFF	TGTGCCAGCAGCTTAGGGCAGGGGTACACCGGGGAGCTGTTTTTT
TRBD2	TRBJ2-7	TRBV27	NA	CASRPTSAGELPYEQYF	TGTGCCAGCAGGCCGACTTCGGCGGGGGAGCTTCCCTACGAGCAGTACTTC
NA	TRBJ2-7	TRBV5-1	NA	CASSRGEGAGSHEQYF	TGCGCCAGCAGCCGCGGCGAGGGCGCGGGTTCCCACGAGCAGTACTTC
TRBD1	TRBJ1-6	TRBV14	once	CASRGDRGNSPLHF	TGTGCCAGCAGGGGGGACAGGGGAAATTCACCCCTCCACTTT
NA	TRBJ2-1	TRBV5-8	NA	CASSPDTYNEQFF	TGTGCCAGCAGCCCAGACACATACAATGAGCAGTTCTTC
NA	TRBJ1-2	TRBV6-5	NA	CASSIRTADYGYTF	TGTGCCAGCAGTATACGGACAGCCGACTATGGCTACACCTTC